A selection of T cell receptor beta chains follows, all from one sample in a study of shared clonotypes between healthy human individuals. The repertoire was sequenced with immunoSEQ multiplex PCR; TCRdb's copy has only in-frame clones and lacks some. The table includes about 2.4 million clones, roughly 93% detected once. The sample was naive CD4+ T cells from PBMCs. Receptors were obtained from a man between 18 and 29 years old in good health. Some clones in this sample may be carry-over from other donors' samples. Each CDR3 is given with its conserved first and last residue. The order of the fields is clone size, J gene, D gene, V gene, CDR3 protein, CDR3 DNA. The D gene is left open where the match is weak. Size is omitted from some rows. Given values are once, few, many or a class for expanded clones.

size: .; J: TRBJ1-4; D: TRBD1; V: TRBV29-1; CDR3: CSARRSTGVEKLFF; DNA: TGCAGCGCTCGACGATCGACAGGGGTCGAAAAACTGTTTTTT
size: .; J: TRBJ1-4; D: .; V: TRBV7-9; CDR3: CASSLDMKGLFF; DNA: TGTGCCAGCAGCTTAGATATGAAAGGGCTGTTTTTT
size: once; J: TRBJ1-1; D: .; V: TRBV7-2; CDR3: CASSPPPGAGTEAFF; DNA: TGTGCCAGCAGCCCCCCCCCAGGGGCGGGCACTGAAGCTTTCTTT
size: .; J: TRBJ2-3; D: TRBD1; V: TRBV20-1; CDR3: CSVHRGHTQYF; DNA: TGCAGTGTCCACAGGGGGCATACGCAGTATTTT
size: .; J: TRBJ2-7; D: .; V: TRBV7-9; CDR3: CASSRFSHEQYF; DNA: TGTGCCAGCAGCCGATTCAGCCACGAGCAGTACTTC
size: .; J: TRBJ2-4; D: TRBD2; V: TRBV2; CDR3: CASSVRTSGSFGQYF; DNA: TGTGCCAGCAGTGTAAGGACTAGCGGGAGTTTTGGACAGTACTTC
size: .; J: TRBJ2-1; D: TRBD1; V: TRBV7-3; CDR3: CASSLTGYGAVSLYNEQFF; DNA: TGTGCCAGCAGCTTGACAGGGTACGGGGCGGTAAGTCTCTACAATGAGCAGTTCTTC
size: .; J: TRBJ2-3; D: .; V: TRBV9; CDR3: CASSPYPGSTDTQYF; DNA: TGTGCCAGCAGCCCCTATCCGGGTAGCACAGATACGCAGTATTTT
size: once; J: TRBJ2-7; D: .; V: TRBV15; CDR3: CATSRPDGSYEQYF; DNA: TGTGCCACCAGCAGACCCGACGGGTCCTACGAGCAGTACTTC
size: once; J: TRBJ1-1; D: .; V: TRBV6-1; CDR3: CASSEVRGFGAFF; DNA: TGTGCCAGCAGTGAAGTGAGGGGTTTTGGCGCTTTCTTT
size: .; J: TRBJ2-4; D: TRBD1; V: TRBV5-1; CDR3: CASSYGTENIQYF; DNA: TGCGCCAGCAGTTACGGGACAGAAAACATTCAGTACTTC
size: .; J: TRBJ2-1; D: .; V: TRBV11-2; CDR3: CASNVGGVYNEQFF; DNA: TGTGCCAGCAACGTGGGGGGCGTCTACAATGAGCAGTTCTTC
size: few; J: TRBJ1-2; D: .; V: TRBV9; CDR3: CASSVEAGYYGYTF; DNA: TGTGCCAGCAGCGTAGAGGCAGGCTACTATGGCTACACCTTC
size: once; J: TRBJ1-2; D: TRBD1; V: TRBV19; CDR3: CASSINAGGADGYTF; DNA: TGTGCCAGTAGTATTAACGCAGGGGGCGCCGATGGCTACACCTTC
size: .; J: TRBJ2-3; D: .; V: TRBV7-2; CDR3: CASSWRTDTQYF; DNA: TGTGCCAGCAGCTGGCGCACAGATACGCAGTATTTT
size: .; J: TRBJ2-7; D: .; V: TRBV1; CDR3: CTSSHASEGRLVSYEQYF; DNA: TGCACCAGCAGCCACGCATCTGAGGGTAGGCTCGTTTCCTACGAGCAGTACTTC
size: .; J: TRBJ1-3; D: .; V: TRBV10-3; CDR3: CAISELGMSGNTIYF; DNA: TGTGCCATCAGTGAGTTGGGGATGTCTGGAAACACCATATATTTT
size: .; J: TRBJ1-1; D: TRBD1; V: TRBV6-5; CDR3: CASTPGTGLNTEAFF; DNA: TGTGCCAGCACCCCCGGGACAGGGCTTAACACTGAAGCTTTCTTT